This TCR beta chain was captured by sequencing in a study of blood T cell repertoires in COVID-19. The germline V and J ends were trimmed by 5 bases and 4 bases, with 8 bases remaining between them. CDR3 size: 12 residues. This clone showed up just once. TCRdb's table, derived via immunoSEQ multiplex PCR, lists solely in-frame clones and lacks some. The table includes approximately 500,000 clones, roughly 90% detected once. Sequences were obtained from PBMCs or T cells enriched from blood (not recorded which). The chain is built from TRBV12-3 or TRBV12-4 and TRBJ1-1; D is ambiguous. The clonotype originates from a woman in her forties who had recovered from COVID-19. The DNA for the CDR3 is TGTGCCAGCAGTCGACATCGCACTGAAGCTTTCTTT. This sequence encodes CASSRHRTEAFF.